This TCR beta chain was found in a study of T cells in Graves' hyperthyroidism and ophthalmopathy. This CDR3 is 13 amino acids long. The V and J ends lost 2 bases and 7 bases, in that order; junction bases with no gene match: 3. Looked up from germline, CDR1 is MNHNS and CDR2 is SASEGT. Amplified regions were TCR beta CDR3 sequences from RNA transcripts. First-round RT-PCR targeting the TCR CDR3 was performed with the HTBI primer set. TCRdb reprocessed the multiplex PCR reads via MiXCR and lists one record per CDR3 protein. The sample lists about 500,000 distinct CDR3 sequences, 16% occurring once. Material: blood. This receptor was identified in a woman aged 18-29 years with Graves' hyperthyroidism. The V gene is TRBV6-1, the J gene TRBJ1-2; TRBD1 aligns across 8 bases. The CDR3 DNA reads as TGTGCCAGCAGTGAAATTGACAGGGGTGGCTACACCTTC. This translates into CASSEIDRGGYTF.